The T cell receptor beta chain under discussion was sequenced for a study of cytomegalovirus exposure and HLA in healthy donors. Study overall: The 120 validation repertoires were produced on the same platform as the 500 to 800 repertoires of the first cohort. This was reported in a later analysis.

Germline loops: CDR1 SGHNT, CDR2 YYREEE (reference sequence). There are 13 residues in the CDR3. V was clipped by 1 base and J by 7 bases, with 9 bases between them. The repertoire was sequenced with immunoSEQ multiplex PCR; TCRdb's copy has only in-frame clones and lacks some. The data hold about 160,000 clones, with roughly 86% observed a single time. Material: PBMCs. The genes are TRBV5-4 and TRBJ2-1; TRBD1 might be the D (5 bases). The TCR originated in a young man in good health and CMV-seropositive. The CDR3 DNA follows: TGTGCCAGCAGCTTGAGGGGTCTGAATGAGCAGTTCTTC. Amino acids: CASSLRGLNEQFF.